This T cell receptor beta chain was identified during a study of naive and memory T cell subsets. An equimolar mix of two oligonucleotides served as the beta constant-region primer for TRBC1 and TRBC2. One entry per CDR3 protein, called by TCRdb with MiXCR from the UMI-ligation and nested PCR reads. The table shows about 35,000 distinct CDR3 sequences, with 13% occurring only once. The V gene lost 5 bases and the J gene lost 4 bases, with 14 bases spanning the gap. Per the germline V gene, CDR1 is SGHTA and CDR2 is FQGNSA. CDR3 size: 14 residues. This clonotype was counted a few times. The chain joins TRBV7-2 to TRBJ2-5; tentative D call: TRBD1 (5 bases). This receptor was obtained from a human donor in good health. The material sequenced was effector memory CD4+ T cells from blood. Subset described: effector memory, CD45RA- CD27-. This CDR3 is CASSPNSGRETQYF. CDR3 DNA sequence: TGTGCCAGCAGCCCGAACTCAGGGCGAGAGACCCAGTACTTC.